Given below is one T cell receptor (beta chain) in context. This sample stems from a study of blood T cell repertoires in COVID-19. Study overall: Spain, Italy and the United States supplied samples that represented acute and convalescent COVID-19. Sample material is recorded as cDNA or gDNA derived from T cells, B-cell-depleted T cells, or PBMCs.

The assay was immunoSEQ multiplex PCR, and TCRdb's table has in-frame clones only and misses some. The sample includes 180,000 or so clones, about 86% of them seen just once. The CDR3 loop spans 15 amino acids. The ends lost 8 bases at V and 6 bases at J; junction bases unmatched: 12. Germline loops: CDR1 MDHEN, CDR2 SYDVKM. Sequenced sample: peripheral blood. The origin of this receptor is a man in his sixties with acute or convalescent COVID-19. The genes are TRBV28 and TRBJ2-3, with 9 bases fitting TRBD2. In DNA form, the CDR3 reads TGTGCCAGCCCACCGACTAGCGGCCCCTGGGATACGCAGTATTTT. Its translation: CASPPTSGPWDTQYF.